Here is one T cell receptor (beta chain) with its context. The data belong to a study of blood T cell repertoires in COVID-19. Study as a whole: Samples representing acute and convalescent COVID-19 were sourced from the United States, Italy and Spain.

Authors' data handling: Estimation of nucleated cell counts was performed using reference gene primer amplification. Generated by immunoSEQ multiplex PCR, the TCRdb table keeps only in-frame clones and is missing some. V and J calls and clone size are as listed in that table; D and trimming were resolved from the DNA. The sample holds under 300,000 clones; about 83% are singletons and the top ten take roughly an eighth. Germline V gives CDR1 LNHDA, CDR2 SQIVND (reference sequence). The CDR3 loop spans 15 amino acids. V lost 4 bases and J 6 bases, leaving 19 bases between the germline ends. This chain uses TRBV19 with TRBJ2-7; TRBD1 might be the D (6 bases). The TCR comes from a man older than 75 with acute or convalescent COVID-19. The sequenced material came from peripheral blood. The DNA of the CDR3 is TGTGCCAGTAGTAGCTCCGGGCAGGGGACGGGCGAGCAGTACTTC. Its protein is CASSSSGQGTGEQYF.